A selection of T cell receptor beta chains follows, all from one sample in a study of blood T cell repertoires in COVID-19. The assay was immunoSEQ multiplex PCR, and TCRdb's table has in-frame clones only and misses some. The data hold just over 650,000 clones, with 75% to 90% observed a single time. The sequencing sample was made of peripheral blood. The receptors originated from a woman under 30 with acute or convalescent COVID-19. The CDR3 runs from the conserved cysteine through the conserved F or W. D genes are given only for firm matches. Only some rows state a clone size, as once, few, many or a class for expanded clones.

TRBJ2-7,NA,TRBV7-8,NA,TGTGCCAGCAGCCTAGAGGAGGGGGCGAGGGAGCAGTACTTC,CASSLEEGAREQYF
TRBJ2-1,NA,TRBV12-3/TRBV12-4,NA,TGTGCCAGCAGTCAGACACATGAGCAGTTCTTC,CASSQTHEQFF
TRBJ2-3,NA,TRBV7-3,TRBD1,TGTGCCAGCAGCCGAGACAGGGTCCCAGATACGCAGTATTTT,CASSRDRVPDTQYF
TRBJ1-5,NA,TRBV30,TRBD1,TGTGCCTGGAGTGTAGGACAGGAAAATCAGCCCCAGCATTTT,CAWSVGQENQPQHF
TRBJ2-2,NA,TRBV6-5,TRBD1,TGTGCCAGCAGGCTGACAGGGGCTAACCCCGGGGAGCTGTTTTTT,CASRLTGANPGELFF
TRBJ1-4,NA,TRBV7-9,NA,TGTGCCAGCAGCTTACGGACTCCAACTAATGAAAAACTGTTTTTT,CASSLRTPTNEKLFF
TRBJ1-1,NA,TRBV5-1,NA,TGCGCCAGCTCCGGGGTCCCCACTGAAGCTTTCTTT,CASSGVPTEAFF
TRBJ1-3,NA,TRBV12-3/TRBV12-4,NA,TGTGCCAGCAGTAACAACAGGGGAAACACCATATATTTT,CASSNNRGNTIYF
TRBJ1-1,NA,TRBV9,NA,TGTGCCAGCAGCGTAGATTTATACACTGAAGCTTTCTTT,CASSVDLYTEAFF
TRBJ1-4,NA,TRBV19,NA,TGTGCCAGTAGTCCCCAGGGTGTTGCTAATGAAAAACTGTTTTTT,CASSPQGVANEKLFF
TRBJ1-4,NA,TRBV19,NA,TGTGCCAGTAGAGGCGGGGACGAAAAACTGTTTTTT,CASRGGDEKLFF
TRBJ2-7,NA,TRBV19,NA,TGTGCCAGTAGTATGGCAGGGGCCTCTTACGAGCAGTACTTC,CASSMAGASYEQYF
TRBJ2-7,NA,TRBV7-9,NA,TGTGCCAGCAGCTTAGGTCCTGCCAGCTCAGGGCAGTACTTC,CASSLGPASSGQYF
TRBJ1-1,once,TRBV29-1,NA,TGCAGCGTTGAAGTTCGGGTAGGGAACACTGAAGCTTTCTTT,CSVEVRVGNTEAFF
TRBJ2-1,NA,TRBV18,TRBD2,TGTGCCAGCTCACCCCGGGGACTAGCGGGGGGTAATGAGCAGTTCTTC,CASSPRGLAGGNEQFF
TRBJ2-5,NA,TRBV3-1/TRBV3-2,TRBD2,TGTGCCAGCAGCCAAGATGAGCGGGGGACCCAGTACTTC,CASSQDERGTQYF
TRBJ2-7,NA,TRBV4-1,NA,TGCGCCAGCAGCCATATGTTTCTAGCCTACGAGCAGTACTTC,CASSHMFLAYEQYF
TRBJ2-5,NA,TRBV20-1,NA,TGCAGTGCTAGTTATCCAGGGGAGGAGACCCAGTACTTC,CSASYPGEETQYF
TRBJ2-5,NA,TRBV4-2,TRBD2,TGTGCCAGCAGCCCATCCGGGAGCGGGGGGGACCAAGAGACCCAGTACTTC,CASSPSGSGGDQETQYF
TRBJ2-1,NA,TRBV2,NA,TGTGCCAGCAGTGTGGAGTGGGATGAGCAGTTCTTC,CASSVEWDEQFF
TRBJ1-2,once,TRBV27,NA,TGTGCCAGCAGTTTGGTGGGATTTAGGACAGAGACCTACACCTTC,CASSLVGFRTETYTF
TRBJ2-7,NA,TRBV6-2/TRBV6-3,TRBD2,TGTGCCAGCAGTTACGCAGCGGGGGACTCCTACGAGCAGTACTTC,CASSYAAGDSYEQYF
TRBJ2-5,NA,TRBV12-5,NA,TGTGCTAGTGGTAAGGGGTCCGATCTCCAAGAGACCCAGTACTTC,CASGKGSDLQETQYF
TRBJ1-2,NA,TRBV19,NA,TGTGCCAGTAGTCTGGGCCCCGCAGGGAACAACTATGGCTACACCTTC,CASSLGPAGNNYGYTF
TRBJ2-7,once,TRBV15,TRBD1,TGTGCCACCAGCAGGGGACAGGGGGCCTACTACGAGCAGTACTTC,CATSRGQGAYYEQYF
TRBJ2-6,NA,TRBV2,NA,TGTGCCAGCAGTGGGGGGGGCCCTGGGGCCAACGTCCTGACTTTC,CASSGGGPGANVLTF
TRBJ1-2,few,TRBV12-3/TRBV12-4,NA,TGTGCCAGCAGTTCGTCAGGGAATGGCTACACCTTC,CASSSSGNGYTF
TRBJ2-7,few,TRBV7-2,NA,TGTGCCAGCAATCAAGGAGGACTTACCTACGAGCAGTACTTC,CASNQGGLTYEQYF
TRBJ2-7,NA,TRBV6-5,NA,TGTGCCAGCAGTTACTACAGAGCCGAAGGGGTTGAGCAGTACTTC,CASSYYRAEGVEQYF
TRBJ2-3,NA,TRBV6-2/TRBV6-3,NA,TGTGCCAGCAGCCGCGGGGGCCTCGCCATGGATACGCAGTATTTT,CASSRGGLAMDTQYF
TRBJ2-7,few,TRBV19,NA,TGTGCCAGTGGGGGTAGCGGAAACTCCTACGAGCAGTACTTC,CASGGSGNSYEQYF
TRBJ2-7,NA,TRBV7-6,NA,TGTGCCAGCAGCCCCCAATCGGCCTACGAGCAGTACTTC,CASSPQSAYEQYF
TRBJ2-4,NA,TRBV5-1,NA,TGCGCCAGCAGCTTGGAGGCAGGGACCAAAAACATTCAGTACTTC,CASSLEAGTKNIQYF
TRBJ2-5,NA,TRBV12-1,NA,TGTGCCAGCAGCTGGCCTAAACGTACCCTCGGGCTAGCGGGGACCGGGACCCAGTACTTC,CASSWPKRTLGLAGTGTQYF
TRBJ1-6,NA,TRBV5-4,NA,TGTGCCAGCAGTAGCGGGGGTTCACCCCTCCACTTT,CASSSGGSPLHF
TRBJ1-3,NA,TRBV19,TRBD1,TGTGCCAGTACTATGGACAGGGTAACTGGAAACACCATATATTTT,CASTMDRVTGNTIYF
TRBJ2-1,NA,TRBV9,NA,TGTGCCAGCGGCCGTGGGAGCTCCTACAATGAGCAGTTCTTC,CASGRGSSYNEQFF
TRBJ1-2,once,TRBV6-2/TRBV6-3,TRBD1,TGTGCCAGCAGTTACAAGGGACAGAGAGTACATGGCTACACCTTC,CASSYKGQRVHGYTF
TRBJ1-1,NA,TRBV4-1,TRBD1,TGCGCCAGCAGCACCGGACAGGAACTCTGGAACACTGAAGCTTTCTTT,CASSTGQELWNTEAFF
TRBJ2-1,NA,TRBV5-1,TRBD1,TGCGCCAGCAGCTTGGGACAGGGGGAGAATGAGCAGTTCTTC,CASSLGQGENEQFF
TRBJ2-7,NA,TRBV9,TRBD1,TGTGCCAGCAGCGTAAGGGACAGTCTATACTACGAGCAGTACTTC,CASSVRDSLYYEQYF
TRBJ2-3,NA,TRBV24-1,TRBD1,TGTGCCACCAGTGATACCTGGACAGGGAATCCCACAGATACGCAGTATTTT,CATSDTWTGNPTDTQYF